This T cell receptor (beta chain) came from a study of blood T cell repertoires in COVID-19. Study overall: Acute and convalescent COVID-19 samples came from the United States, Italy and Spain.

This clone has only a few counts. Source study methods: Counts of nucleated cells, estimated from reference gene primer amplification, were obtained. Here immunoSEQ multiplex PCR was the method, and the copy in TCRdb shows in-frame clones only, minus some. That table furnishes V, J and clone size, whereas the DNA furnished D and trimming. The repertoire holds 300,000 to 350,000 clones, with 87% as singletons. V dropped 2 bases and J dropped 6 bases, with 11 bases sitting between them. The CDR3 covers 13 residues. From germline, CDR1 is SGHRS and CDR2 YFSETQ. The origin of this receptor is a man aged 30 to 39 with COVID-19, enrolled during active disease. The chain is built from TRBV5-1 and TRBJ1-1; D might be TRBD1 (6 bases). The sequencing input was peripheral blood. This CDR3 reads CASSFQQGSEAFF. The CDR3 DNA sequence: TGCGCCAGCAGCTTCCAACAGGGATCTGAAGCTTTCTTT.